This TCR beta chain emerged from a study of T cell responses to AZD1222 COVID-19 vaccine. This CDR3 has 16 amino acids. V gave up 0 bases and J gave up 3 bases; unmatched junction bases: 1. The germline V gene has CDR1 LGHDT and CDR2 YNNKEL (reference sequence). Clones were sequenced by immunoSEQ multiplex PCR, and TCRdb holds only the in-frame ones, with some missing. The sample shows more than 95,000 clones, roughly 91% of them seen only once. This material consisted of peripheral blood, taken on day 0 of AZD1222 vaccination. This TCR was recovered from an adult in good health. The genes are TRBV3-1 (or the pseudogene TRBV3-2) and TRBJ2-1, with TRBD2 identical over 11 bases. CDR3 DNA sequence: TGTGCCAGCAGCCAAGATAGCGGGAGGGTCTACAATGAGCAGTTCTTC. Protein: CASSQDSGRVYNEQFF.